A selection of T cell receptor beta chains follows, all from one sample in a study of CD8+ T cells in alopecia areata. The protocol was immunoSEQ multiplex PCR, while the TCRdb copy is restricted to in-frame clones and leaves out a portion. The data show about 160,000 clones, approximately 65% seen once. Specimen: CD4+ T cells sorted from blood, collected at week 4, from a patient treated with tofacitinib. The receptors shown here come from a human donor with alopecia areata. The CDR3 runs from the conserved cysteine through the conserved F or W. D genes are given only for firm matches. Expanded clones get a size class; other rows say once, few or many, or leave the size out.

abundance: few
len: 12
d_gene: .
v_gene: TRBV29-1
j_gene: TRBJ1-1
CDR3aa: CSVGRPNTEAFF
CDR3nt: TGCAGCGTTGGTCGGCCGAACACTGAAGCTTTCTTT

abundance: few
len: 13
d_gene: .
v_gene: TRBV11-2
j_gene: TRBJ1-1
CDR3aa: CASSQTRGTEAFF
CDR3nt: TGTGCCAGCAGTCAGACCCGGGGCACTGAAGCTTTCTTT

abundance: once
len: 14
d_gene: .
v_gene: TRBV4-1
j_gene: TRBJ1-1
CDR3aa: CASSQGQPNTEAFF
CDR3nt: TGCGCCAGCAGCCAAGGACAGCCGAACACTGAAGCTTTCTTT

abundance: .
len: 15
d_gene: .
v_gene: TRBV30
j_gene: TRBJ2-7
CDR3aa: CAWSVRASRVGEQYF
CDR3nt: TGTGCCTGGAGTGTACGGGCTAGCCGCGTGGGCGAGCAGTACTTC

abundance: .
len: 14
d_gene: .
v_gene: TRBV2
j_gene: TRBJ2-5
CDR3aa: CASSRSLLQETQYF
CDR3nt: TGTGCCAGCAGCCGGTCCCTGCTACAAGAGACCCAGTACTTC

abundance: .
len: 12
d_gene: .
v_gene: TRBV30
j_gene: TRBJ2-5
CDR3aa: CAWRSGGETQYF
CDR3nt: TGTGCCTGGAGAAGTGGCGGAGAGACCCAGTACTTC

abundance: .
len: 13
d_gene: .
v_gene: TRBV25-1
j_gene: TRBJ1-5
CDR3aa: CASRGRDGQPQHF
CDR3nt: TGTGCCAGCAGGGGCAGGGATGGACAGCCCCAGCATTTT

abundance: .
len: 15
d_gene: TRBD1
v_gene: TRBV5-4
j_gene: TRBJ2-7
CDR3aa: CASSLFGQGLSEQYF
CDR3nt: TGTGCCAGCAGCTTGTTTGGACAGGGTCTATCCGAGCAGTACTTC

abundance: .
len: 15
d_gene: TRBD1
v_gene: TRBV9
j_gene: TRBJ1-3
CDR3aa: CASSVGTGSGNTIYF
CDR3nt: TGTGCCAGCAGCGTTGGGACAGGGAGTGGAAACACCATATATTTT

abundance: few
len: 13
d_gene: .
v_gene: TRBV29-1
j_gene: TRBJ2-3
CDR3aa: CSSSTGLTDTQYF
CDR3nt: TGCAGCTCCTCGACCGGCCTCACAGATACGCAGTATTTT

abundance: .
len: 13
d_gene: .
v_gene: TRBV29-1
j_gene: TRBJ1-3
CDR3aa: CSVGILGGNTIYF
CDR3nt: TGCAGCGTTGGGATTTTAGGTGGAAACACCATATATTTT

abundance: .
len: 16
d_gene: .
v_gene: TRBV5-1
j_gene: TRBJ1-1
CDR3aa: CASSLDAGPKNTEAFF
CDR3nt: TGCGCCAGCAGCTTGGATGCCGGTCCCAAGAACACTGAAGCTTTCTTT

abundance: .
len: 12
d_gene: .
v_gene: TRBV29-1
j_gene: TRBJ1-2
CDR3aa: CSVDRQAYGYTF
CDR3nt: TGCAGCGTTGATAGACAGGCCTATGGCTACACCTTC

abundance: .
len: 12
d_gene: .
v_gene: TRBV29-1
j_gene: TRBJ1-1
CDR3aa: CSVKGINTEAFF
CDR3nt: TGCAGCGTCAAGGGGATAAACACTGAAGCTTTCTTT

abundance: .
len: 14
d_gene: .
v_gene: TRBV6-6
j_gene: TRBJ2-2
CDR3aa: CASSYGLDTGELFF
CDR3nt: TGTGCCAGCAGTTACGGGCTAGACACCGGGGAGCTGTTTTTT

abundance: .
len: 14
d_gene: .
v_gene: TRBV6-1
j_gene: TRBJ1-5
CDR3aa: CASTTSGGNQPQHF
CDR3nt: TGTGCCAGCACCACCTCGGGTGGCAATCAGCCCCAGCATTTT

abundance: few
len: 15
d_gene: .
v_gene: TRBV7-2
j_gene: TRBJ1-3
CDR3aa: CASSLVGSSGNTIYF
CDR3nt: TGTGCCAGCAGCTTAGTAGGCAGCTCTGGAAACACCATATATTTT

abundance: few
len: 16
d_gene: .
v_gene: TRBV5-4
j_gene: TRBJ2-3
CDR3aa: CASRTDLAKLTDTQYF
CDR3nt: TGTGCCAGCAGAACAGACTTAGCTAAGTTAACAGATACGCAGTATTTT

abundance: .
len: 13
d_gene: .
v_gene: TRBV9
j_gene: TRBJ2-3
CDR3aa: CASSLWGTDTQYF
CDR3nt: TGTGCCAGCAGCCTTTGGGGCACAGATACGCAGTATTTT

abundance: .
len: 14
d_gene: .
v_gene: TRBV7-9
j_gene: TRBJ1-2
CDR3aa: CASSLSSGNYGYTF
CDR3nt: TGTGCCAGCAGCTTATCCTCAGGGAACTATGGCTACACCTTC

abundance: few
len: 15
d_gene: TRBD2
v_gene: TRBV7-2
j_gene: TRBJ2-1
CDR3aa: CASSETGTTYNEQFF
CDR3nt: TGTGCCAGCAGCGAGACCGGGACTACCTACAATGAGCAGTTCTTC

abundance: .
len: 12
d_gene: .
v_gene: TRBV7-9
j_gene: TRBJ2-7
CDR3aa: CASSLGKREQYF
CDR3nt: TGTGCCAGCAGCTTAGGCAAGCGCGAGCAGTACTTC

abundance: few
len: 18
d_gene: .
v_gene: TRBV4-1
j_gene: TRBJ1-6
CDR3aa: CASSLYLTERIGGSPLHF
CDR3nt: TGCGCCAGCAGCCTCTACCTGACGGAGAGGATAGGTGGTTCACCCCTCCACTTT

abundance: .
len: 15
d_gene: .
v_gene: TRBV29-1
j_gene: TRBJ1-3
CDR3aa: CSVEEENYTGNTIYF
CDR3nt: TGCAGCGTTGAAGAAGAGAACTACACTGGAAACACCATATATTTT

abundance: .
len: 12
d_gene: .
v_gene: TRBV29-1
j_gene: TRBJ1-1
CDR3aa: CSVVGENTEAFF
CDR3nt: TGCAGCGTTGTGGGGGAAAACACTGAAGCTTTCTTT

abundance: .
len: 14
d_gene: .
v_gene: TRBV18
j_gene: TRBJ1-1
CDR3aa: CASSPTVSNTEAFF
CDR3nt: TGTGCCAGCTCACCGACAGTTTCGAACACTGAAGCTTTCTTT

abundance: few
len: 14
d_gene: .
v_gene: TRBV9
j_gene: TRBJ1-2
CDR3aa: CASSVEGLGYGYTF
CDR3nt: TGTGCCAGCAGCGTAGAAGGGTTGGGATATGGCTACACCTTC

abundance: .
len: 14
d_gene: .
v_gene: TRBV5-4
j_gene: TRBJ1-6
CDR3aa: CASSLAGTISPLHF
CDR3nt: TGTGCCAGCAGCTTGGCCGGCACAATTTCACCCCTCCACTTT

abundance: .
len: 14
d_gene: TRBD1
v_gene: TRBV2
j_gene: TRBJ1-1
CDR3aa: CASRTGTANTEAFF
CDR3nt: TGTGCCAGCAGAACGGGGACAGCGAACACTGAAGCTTTCTTT

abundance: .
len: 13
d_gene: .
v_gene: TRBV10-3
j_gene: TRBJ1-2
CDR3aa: CAISDLIGYGYTF
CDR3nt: TGTGCCATCAGTGACCTCATCGGCTATGGCTACACCTTC

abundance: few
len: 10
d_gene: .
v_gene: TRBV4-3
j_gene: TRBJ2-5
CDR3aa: CASSQETQYF
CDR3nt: TGCGCCAGCAGCCAAGAGACCCAGTACTTC

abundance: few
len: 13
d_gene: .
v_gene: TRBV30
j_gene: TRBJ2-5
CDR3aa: CAWSVSVRETQYF
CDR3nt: TGTGCCTGGAGTGTCTCAGTGCGGGAGACCCAGTACTTC

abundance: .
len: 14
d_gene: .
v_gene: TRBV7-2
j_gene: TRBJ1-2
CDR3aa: CASSSTWSLYGYTF
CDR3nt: TGTGCCAGCAGCTCCACTTGGTCCCTCTATGGCTACACCTTC

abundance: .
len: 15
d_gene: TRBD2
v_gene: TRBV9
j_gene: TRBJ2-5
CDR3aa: CASSVVPSGAETQYF
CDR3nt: TGTGCCAGCAGCGTAGTCCCTAGCGGGGCCGAGACCCAGTACTTC

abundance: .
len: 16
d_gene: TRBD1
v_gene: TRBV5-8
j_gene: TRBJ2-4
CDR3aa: CASSLPGGRSKNIQYF
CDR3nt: TGTGCCAGCAGCTTGCCAGGGGGTCGATCCAAAAACATTCAGTACTTC

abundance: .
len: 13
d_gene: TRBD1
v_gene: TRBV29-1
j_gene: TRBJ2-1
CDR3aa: CSAGQGSTNEQFF
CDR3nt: TGCAGCGCTGGACAGGGAAGTACGAATGAGCAGTTCTTC

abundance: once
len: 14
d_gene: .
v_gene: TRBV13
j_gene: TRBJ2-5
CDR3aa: CASSLVGGQETQYF
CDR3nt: TGTGCCAGCAGCTTAGTTGGAGGCCAAGAGACCCAGTACTTC